This T cell receptor beta chain was profiled in a study of T cells in Graves' hyperthyroidism and ophthalmopathy. Patients were excluded because of uncontrolled infection, other autoimmune disease, pregnancy or lactation. Amplification of TCR beta CDR3 regions was performed using RNA transcripts as template. A set of HTBI primers served as the primers for a first-round RT-PCR of the TCR CDR3. TCRdb redid the calling of the multiplex PCR reads with MiXCR, one entry per CDR3 protein. The profile covers around 200,000 distinct CDR3 sequences, with approximately 20% appearing a single time and about 45% taken by the ten largest. The V and J ends lost 3 bases and 3 bases respectively, with 12 bases between them. The CDR3 has 14 amino acids. Germline CDR1 reads ENHRY; CDR2 reads SYGVKD. In this sample, this clonotype turned up a few times.

The receptor was isolated from a man aged 35 to 55 with Graves' hyperthyroidism. The chain recombines TRBV10-3 with TRBJ2-7; maybe TRBD2 (5 bases). The sample was blood. CDR3 DNA: TGTGCCATCAGTGAAAGACTAAATGACTACGAGCAGTACTTC. This gives the protein CAISERLNDYEQYF.